Listed below are T cell receptor beta chains from one sample, sequenced in a study of cytomegalovirus exposure and HLA in healthy donors. The assay was immunoSEQ multiplex PCR, and TCRdb's table has in-frame clones only and misses some. Here the sample spans around 140,000 clones, 75% to 90% being singletons. The sequencing sample was made of PBMCs. The receptor set was obtained from a man aged 35 to 55 in good health and CMV-seronegative. The CDR3 runs from the conserved cysteine through the conserved F or W. The D gene is left open where the match is weak. Some rows have no size entry. The others give once, few or many, or a class for an expanded clone.

>TRBD2|TRBV7-2|TRBJ2-3|NA
CASSFRGVSTDTQYF
TGTGCCAGCAGCTTCCGGGGGGTAAGCACAGATACGCAGTATTTT
>NA|TRBV16|TRBJ1-5|NA
CASSQYSGNQPQHF
TGTGCCAGCAGCCAATACTCGGGAAACCAGCCCCAGCATTTT
>NA|TRBV28|TRBJ1-5|NA
CASLRGRQPQHF
TGTGCCAGCCTCAGGGGAAGGCAGCCCCAGCATTTT
>NA|TRBV2|TRBJ1-6|NA
CASGNGANNSPLHF
TGTGCCAGCGGTAATGGGGCCAATAATTCACCCCTCCACTTT
>NA|TRBV28|TRBJ1-4|NA
CASKPGHLPEKLFF
TGTGCCAGCAAGCCGGGACACCTCCCCGAAAAACTGTTTTTT
>NA|TRBV5-6|TRBJ2-7|NA
CASSFPGARGYEQYF
TGTGCCAGCAGCTTTCCGGGAGCTAGGGGCTACGAGCAGTACTTC
>NA|TRBV5-6|TRBJ2-1|NA
CASSLSPETYNEQFF
TGTGCCAGCAGCTTATCCCCAGAAACCTACAATGAGCAGTTCTTC
>TRBD2|TRBV9|TRBJ2-5|once
CASSVGTSEETQYF
TGTGCCAGCAGCGTGGGCACTAGCGAAGAGACCCAGTACTTC
>TRBD2|TRBV2|TRBJ2-7|once
CASSESGTSLSEQYF
TGTGCCAGCAGTGAATCGGGGACTAGCCTGAGCGAGCAGTACTTC
>TRBD2|TRBV7-3|TRBJ2-1|NA
CASARGGTPNEQFF
TGTGCCAGCGCACGGGGGGGCACTCCCAATGAGCAGTTCTTC
>NA|TRBV11-2|TRBJ1-1|NA
CASSTPGRQNTEAFF
TGTGCCAGCAGCACCCCCGGGAGGCAGAACACTGAAGCTTTCTTT
>TRBD2|TRBV7-2|TRBJ2-5|NA
CASRAGGGIETQYF
TGTGCCAGCAGAGCGGGGGGAGGCATCGAGACCCAGTACTTC
>NA|TRBV18|TRBJ2-2|NA
CASSPGTLGRELFF
TGTGCCAGCTCACCCGGGACTCTCGGCAGGGAGCTGTTTTTT
>NA|TRBV9|TRBJ1-1|NA
CASSVEGGAPEAFF
TGTGCCAGCAGCGTAGAAGGGGGAGCCCCTGAAGCTTTCTTT
>TRBD1|TRBV23-1|TRBJ1-1|few
CASSQNRGLYTEAFF
TGCGCCAGCAGTCAAAACAGGGGGCTGTACACTGAAGCTTTCTTT
>TRBD1|TRBV2|TRBJ1-2|NA
CASRVDRDYGYTF
TGTGCCAGCAGGGTGGACAGGGACTATGGCTACACCTTC
>TRBD2|TRBV2|TRBJ2-1|NA
CASSVRGGGPRTEQFF
TGTGCCAGCAGTGTACGGGGCGGGGGGCCAAGGACTGAGCAGTTCTTC
>TRBD1|TRBV28|TRBJ1-1|NA
CASRATGQGSVDTEAFF
TGTGCCAGCAGAGCGACGGGACAGGGGTCGGTAGACACTGAAGCTTTCTTT
>TRBD1|TRBV7-3|TRBJ2-2|NA
CASSPLGGSTGGTGELFF
TGTGCCAGCAGCCCCCTAGGGGGATCGACAGGGGGAACCGGGGAGCTGTTTTTT
>TRBD1|TRBV19|TRBJ2-5|NA
CASSNSRTGGQPTQYF
TGTGCCAGTAGTAACTCACGGACAGGGGGCCAGCCCACCCAGTACTTC
>NA|TRBV6-5|TRBJ1-2|NA
CASSGGDYGYTF
TGTGCCAGCTCCGGGGGGGACTATGGCTACACCTTC
>TRBD2|TRBV11-3|TRBJ2-1|NA
CASSLESGTSFNEQFF
TGTGCCAGCAGCTTAGAATCAGGGACTAGTTTCAATGAGCAGTTCTTC
>TRBD1|TRBV9|TRBJ2-4|NA
CASSGQGTLAKNIQYF
TGTGCCAGCAGCGGACAGGGAACCTTAGCCAAAAACATTCAGTACTTC
>NA|TRBV7-2|TRBJ2-3|NA
CASSLVGADTQYF
TGTGCCAGCAGCTTAGTGGGCGCAGATACGCAGTATTTT
>NA|TRBV5-4|TRBJ1-2|few
CASSLEGRNYGYTF
TGTGCCAGCAGCTTGGAGGGGCGGAACTATGGCTACACCTTC
>NA|TRBV4-1|TRBJ2-7|once
CASSQGVAPLSYEQYF
TGCGCCAGCAGCCAAGGCGTAGCGCCTCTCTCCTACGAGCAGTACTTC
>NA|TRBV7-9|TRBJ1-1|NA
CASSLGTAEAFF
TGTGCCAGCAGCTTAGGGACAGCGGAAGCTTTCTTT
>NA|TRBV19|TRBJ1-2|NA
CASSNSLYYGYTF
TGTGCCAGTAGTAACAGTTTATATTATGGCTACACCTTC
>NA|TRBV6-5|TRBJ1-2|NA
CASRGDILGYGYTF
TGTGCCAGCAGGGGGGACATCCTAGGCTATGGCTACACCTTC
>TRBD1|TRBV19|TRBJ1-4|NA
CASIRSGTGDGGREKLFF
TGTGCCAGCATCCGTTCCGGGACAGGGGACGGTGGTCGTGAAAAACTGTTTTTT
>NA|TRBV4-1|TRBJ2-7|once
CASSRTPGDEQYF
TGCGCCAGCAGCCGCACACCAGGGGACGAGCAGTACTTC
>NA|TRBV4-2|TRBJ2-5|NA
CASSQGLGETQYF
TGTGCCAGCAGCCAAGGACTGGGTGAGACCCAGTACTTC
>TRBD1|TRBV7-8|TRBJ1-2|NA
CASTGQGRDYGYTF
TGTGCCAGTACGGGACAGGGCCGAGACTATGGCTACACCTTC
>NA|TRBV16|TRBJ1-2|NA
CASSQLLQGRNYGYTF
TGTGCCAGCAGCCAATTGTTGCAGGGGCGGAACTATGGCTACACCTTC
>NA|TRBV29-1|TRBJ2-5|NA
CSVTGGTGWETQYF
TGCAGCGTGACGGGAGGGACAGGGTGGGAGACCCAGTACTTC